This TCR beta chain appears in the sequencing data of a study of T cells in Graves' hyperthyroidism and ophthalmopathy. This clonotype has at least ten counts. Amplified TCR beta CDR3 regions came from RNA transcripts. The primer set for the first-round RT-PCR of the TCR CDR3 was HTBI. TCRdb redid the calling of the multiplex PCR reads with MiXCR, one entry per CDR3 protein. The top ten clones hold approximately 8.2% of a sample with just over 550,000 distinct CDR3 sequences, under 60% of them seen once. With 6 bases removed from V and 0 bases from J, the gap between germline ends came to 9 bases. Germline V lookup: CDR1 ENHRY, CDR2 SYGVKD. This CDR3 is 14 amino acids long.

This chain links TRBV10-3 with TRBJ1-3; D not resolved. This clonotype originated in a woman aged 18-29 years with Graves' hyperthyroidism. The sequenced material came from peripheral blood or thyroid tissue (not recorded which). The CDR3 nucleotides are TGTGCCATCAGGCGGGGTAGCTCTGGAAACACCATATATTTT. Translated, it gives CAIRRGSSGNTIYF.